These 24 T cell receptor beta chains came from one sample sequenced in a study of blood T cells in healthy people across ages. Then a second PCR, running roughly 7 to 11 cycles, was carried out with a sample-barcoded 5' primer and a J-beta primer mix. A single record per CDR3 protein comes from TCRdb applying MiXCR to the 5' RACE reads. The table shows about 1.5 million distinct CDR3 sequences, with about 42% occurring only once. Material for sequencing was blood. The source of these receptors is a woman aged 18 to 35 in good health.

The CDR3 bases are TGTGCCAGCAGCCCCCACCCGCAAGGGCATGAAAAACTGTTTTTT. Translated: CASSPHPQGHEKLFF. This chain links TRBV5-6 with TRBJ1-4, with D unresolved. This CDR3 is built from 15 residues. V dropped 4 bases and J dropped 6 bases, with 16 bases sitting between them. Germline CDR1 and CDR2: SGHDT and YYEEEE.

The gene calls are TRBV7-9 and TRBJ2-3, with 7 positions matching TRBD1. This CDR3 spans 12 amino acids. Losses at the gene ends were 2 bases for V and 13 bases for J; bases not matched to a gene: 6. Germline V CDR1 and CDR2: SEHNR, FQNEAQ (reference sequence). The CDR3 reads CASSLPDRVEYF. As DNA, the CDR3 is TGTGCCAGCAGCTTACCCGACAGGGTTGAGTATTTT.

The V call is TRBV10-3, the J call TRBJ2-5; D is unclear. The germline V and J ends were trimmed by 3 bases and 4 bases, with 9 bases remaining between them. CDR3 length equals 13 residues. The germline CDR1 and CDR2 sequences are ENHRY and SYGVKD. In DNA form, the CDR3 reads TGTGCCATCAGTGAAGGGTGGGGAGAGACCCAGTACTTC. Translation gives CAISEGWGETQYF.

This rearrangement joins TRBV7-9 to TRBJ2-1; 9 bases line up with TRBD2. The V gene's germline CDR1 is SEHNR and CDR2 FQNEAQ (reference sequence). CDR3 length: 14 residues. The ends lost 4 bases at V and 12 bases at J; junction bases unmatched: 10. CDR3 sequence: CASSSTGTSRGQFF. The CDR3 DNA is TGTGCCAGCAGCTCAACCGGGACTAGCCGTGGGCAGTTCTTC.

This chain connects TRBV4-1 to TRBJ2-7, with no clear D. The J call is doubtful: the DNA matches TRBJ2-5 better. CDR3 length: 15 amino acids. CDR1 and CDR2 (germline): MGHRA, YSYEKL. The CDR3 sequence: CASSQETTWKETQYF. In DNA form, the CDR3 reads TGCGCCAGCAGCCAAGAAACCACATGGAAGGAGACCCAGTACTTC.

This clonotype was detected a few times. The chain links TRBV7-6 to TRBJ1-1, with 10 nucleotides matching TRBD1. CDR3 length: 15 residues. CDR1 is SGHVS, CDR2 FNYEAQ, per germline. V lost 5 bases and J lost 1; bases outside the gene matches: 4. CDR3 nucleotides: TGTGCCAGCAGCCTCCGGACAGGGGGGAACACTGAAGCTTTCTTT. This gives the protein CASSLRTGGNTEAFF.

This chain connects TRBV7-2 to TRBJ2-5; 7 nucleotides match TRBD2. The CDR3 length is 14 residues. CDR1 and CDR2 (germline): SGHTA, FQGNSA. Losses at the gene ends were 8 bases for V and 2 bases for J; bases not matched to a gene: 8. CDR3 residues: CASCGGLLQETQYF. The CDR3 nucleotides read TGTGCCAGCTGCGGGGGACTCTTACAAGAGACCCAGTACTTC.

V is TRBV29-1 and J is TRBJ2-1, with D unresolved. V was clipped by 1 base and J by 7 bases, with 11 bases between them. Germline lookup yields CDR1 SQVTM and CDR2 ANQGSEA. The CDR3 consists of 13 residues. The CDR3 region is CSVEGRWRNEQFF. CDR3 DNA sequence: TGCAGCGTTGAAGGCAGATGGAGAAATGAGCAGTTCTTC.

The rearrangement joins TRBV5-1 to TRBJ1-4; D is unresolved. Trimming removed 2 bases from V and 0 bases from J, with 14 bases in between. The CDR3 length is 17 residues. From germline, CDR1 is SGHRS and CDR2 YFSETQ. The CDR3 reads CASSLATSAATNEKLFF. DNA of the CDR3: TGCGCCAGCAGCTTAGCGACATCTGCTGCAACTAATGAAAAACTGTTTTTT.

This chain connects TRBV18 to TRBJ1-2, with D possibly matching TRBD1 (6 bases). CDR1 and CDR2 from the germline V gene are KGHSH and LQKENI. V was trimmed by 3 bases and J by 8 bases, leaving 16 bases between them. The CDR3 contains 14 residues. The CDR3 reads CASSPVPGAGGYTF. For the CDR3, the DNA is TGTGCCAGCTCACCGGTTCCAGGGGCTGGCGGCTACACCTTC.

This clonotype occurred once. The chain couples TRBV18 to TRBJ1-1; the D gene is possibly TRBD1 (5 bases). The germline V gene has CDR1 KGHSH and CDR2 LQKENI. The CDR3 has 15 residues. The V end lost 6 bases, the J end lost 6 bases, and 20 bases lay between the germline ends. The CDR3 loop is CASSSFPGTLAEAFF. The DNA for the CDR3 is TGTGCCAGCTCTTCGTTCCCGGGGACTCTCGCTGAAGCTTTCTTT.

This clonotype occurred a few times. The rearrangement joins TRBV2 to TRBJ1-5, with unresolved D. The CDR3 runs 14 residues. The V gene lost 2 bases and the J gene lost 0 bases, with 5 bases spanning the gap. Germline V CDR1 and CDR2: SNHLY, FYNNEI. The DNA of the CDR3 is TGTGCCAGCAGTGAATCCAGTAGCAATCAGCCCCAGCATTTT. It specifies CASSESSSNQPQHF.

This clonotype was observed once. Germline and junction disagree at one end, which may indicate a read error. The rearrangement joins TRBV7-2 to TRBJ2-5; 7 nucleotides align to TRBD1. The CDR3 has 16 residues. The germline V gene encodes CDR1 SGHTA and CDR2 FQGNSA. Written as DNA, the CDR3 is TGTGCCAGTTCAGGGGACAGCCAACCTTACCAAGAGATCCAGTACTTC. The encoded protein is CASSGDSQPYQEIQYF.

The count of this clonotype is one. The CDR3 DNA is TGCAGTGCTAGTATTAGCCCGGATGGTACTGAAGCTTTCTTT. It translates to CSASISPDGTEAFF. J is TRBJ1-1 and V is TRBV20-1, with D hard to call. The CDR3 loop spans 14 amino acids. Trimming took off 3 bases at V and 5 bases at J, with 16 bases between the two ends. Germline CDR1 is DFQATT and CDR2 is SNEGSKA (reference sequence).

The chain couples TRBV2 to TRBJ1-1, with a possible D match to TRBD1 (5 bases). CDR1 SNHLY and CDR2 FYNNEI come from the germline V gene. V was cut by 9 bases and J by 0 bases, with 11 bases left in between. The CDR3 runs 13 residues. CDR3 sequence (DNA): TGTGCCAGTCGGACATACCTGAACACTGAAGCTTTCTTT. Its translation: CASRTYLNTEAFF. Full variable domain (outside the CDR3, taken from reference TRBV2 and TRBJ1-1): EPEVTQTPSHQVTQMGQEVILRCVPISNHLYFYWYRQILGQKVEFLVSFYNNEISEKSEIFDDQFSVERPDGSNFTLKIRSTKLEDSAMYFCASRTYLNTEAFFGQGTRLTVV.

This clonotype was picked up a small number of times. The J gene is TRBJ2-5, the V gene TRBV6-5, with D possibly matching TRBD2 (6 bases). The CDR3 length is 15 residues. Germline assignment: CDR1 MNHEY and CDR2 SVGAGI. Trimming cost V 4 bases and J 11 bases, with 23 bases left between them. DNA for the CDR3: TGTGCCAGCAGTTCTTCCTATGGAGCGGGCGTAGAGCAGTACTTC. Translated, it gives CASSSSYGAGVEQYF.

Comments on this clonotype: The CDR3 does not end in the conserved phenylalanine or tryptophan, so this is likely a read error. This sequence joins TRBV6-2 or TRBV6-3 and TRBJ2-3; D possibly corresponds to TRBD2 (5 bases). Germline CDR1 MNHEY, CDR2 SVGEGT. CDR3 size: 15 residues. V dropped 7 bases and J dropped 2 bases, with 16 bases sitting between them. This chain's CDR3 is CASIPGLSLTDTQYV. CDR3 bases: TGTGCCAGCATTCCAGGACTTAGCCTCACAGATACGCAGTATGTT.

Note on this clonotype: An end of the junction differs from the germline gene, which may be a read error. The V call is TRBV12-3 or TRBV12-4, the J call TRBJ1-2; weak D call: TRBD1 (5 bases). This CDR3 spans 15 amino acids. The CDR3 loop is CACSLGGGRGYGYTF. Here the CDR3 DNA reads TGTGCCTGCAGCCTTGGGGGAGGCCGGGGCTATGGCTACACCTTC.

The chain combines TRBV25-1 with TRBJ2-5, with TRBD1 matching over 7 bases. The junction had 2 bases not matched to a gene; V was cut back by 4 bases and J by 3 bases. The CDR3 length is 13 residues. Per germline, CDR1 MGHDK and CDR2 SYGVNS. In nucleotides, the CDR3 is TGTGCCAGCAGTGGGGGACAGAAAGAGACCCAGTACTTC. Amino acid sequence: CASSGGQKETQYF.

CDR3 nucleotide sequence: TGCAGTGCTAGTTTCCTGCGAGCGGGGCCTAAAGAGACCCAGTACTTC. It encodes CSASFLRAGPKETQYF. V is TRBV20-1 and J is TRBJ2-7; 7 bases fit TRBD2. The J call may be in error: the DNA end matches TRBJ2-5 better. This CDR3 contains 16 residues. Germline CDR1 is DFQATT and CDR2 is SNEGSKA (reference sequence).

The chain employs TRBV30 and TRBJ1-5, with D possibly TRBD1 on 6 matching bases. V was pared by 2 bases and J by 0 bases, with 11 bases between. This CDR3 has 15 residues. Per the germline V gene, CDR1 is GTSNPN and CDR2 is SVGIG (reference sequence). CDR3 amino acids: CAWSLGAGSNQPQHF. DNA for the CDR3: TGTGCCTGGAGTCTGGGGGCGGGTAGCAATCAGCCCCAGCATTTT.

The chain recombines TRBV30 with TRBJ1-2, with D tentatively TRBD1 (6 bases). There are 11 residues in the CDR3. Germline CDR1 is GTSNPN and CDR2 is SVGIG (reference sequence). Trimming cost V 8 bases and J 4 bases, with 11 bases left between them. The DNA for the CDR3 is TGTGCCGAGGACAGAAGCTATGGCTACACCTTC. Protein sequence: CAEDRSYGYTF.

There are many counts of this clonotype. The chain has TRBV5-1 and TRBJ2-7; either TRBD1 or TRBD2 may supply D (5 bases each). Trimming shortened V by 0 bases and J by 2 bases, and 6 bases separated the two germline ends. Germline V CDR1 and CDR2: SGHRS, YFSETQ. The CDR3 spans 13 residues. The CDR3 DNA sequence: TGCGCCAGCAGCTTGGGGGGGACCTACGAGCAGTACTTC. Its protein product is CASSLGGTYEQYF.

The chain couples TRBV6-6 to TRBJ2-1; 8 positions agree with TRBD1. In germline, CDR1 is MNHNY, CDR2 SVGAGI (reference sequence). V shed 6 bases, J shed 0 bases, and the junction held 4 bases outside the gene matches. The CDR3 totals 15 residues. The CDR3 DNA is TGTGCCAGCAGGAGACAGGGGAGCTCCTACAATGAGCAGTTCTTC. Protein product: CASRRQGSSYNEQFF.